Listed below are T cell receptor beta chains from one sample, sequenced in a study of shared clonotypes between healthy human individuals. This table comes from immunoSEQ multiplex PCR, and its TCRdb copy is limited to in-frame clones, with some not included. The sample has roughly 380,000 clones, 90% to 97% seen once. Sequencing was carried out using memory CD8+ T cells sorted from blood. The receptors were sampled from a man aged 25 to 40 in good health. CDR3s include the opening cysteine and the closing phenylalanine or tryptophan. The order of the fields is CDR3 length, V gene, J gene, D gene, CDR3 protein, CDR3 DNA. D genes are given only for firm matches.

cdr3_length: 12
v_call: TRBV12-5
j_call: TRBJ2-3
d_call: .
cdr3_aa: CASGRTVDTQYF
cdr3_nt: TGTGCTAGTGGCCGGACCGTAGATACGCAGTATTTT

cdr3_length: 16
v_call: TRBV28
j_call: TRBJ1-3
d_call: TRBD1
cdr3_aa: CASSSPGTGTGNTIYF
cdr3_nt: TGTGCCAGCAGTTCGCCCGGGACAGGGACAGGAAACACCATATATTTT

cdr3_length: 16
v_call: TRBV4-1
j_call: TRBJ2-7
d_call: TRBD2
cdr3_aa: CASSQDWLAGSYEQYF
cdr3_nt: TGCGCCAGCAGCCAAGATTGGCTAGCGGGGTCCTACGAGCAGTACTTC

cdr3_length: 13
v_call: TRBV6-5
j_call: TRBJ2-3
d_call: .
cdr3_aa: CASSLIGTDTQYF
cdr3_nt: TGCGCCAGCAGTCTGATAGGCACAGATACGCAGTATTTT

cdr3_length: 13
v_call: TRBV5-1
j_call: TRBJ1-3
d_call: .
cdr3_aa: CASSYNGDETIYF
cdr3_nt: TGCGCCAGCAGCTATAACGGGGACGAAACCATATATTTT

cdr3_length: 14
v_call: TRBV30
j_call: TRBJ2-7
d_call: .
cdr3_aa: CAWSVGMGSYEQYF
cdr3_nt: TGTGCCTGGAGTGTAGGTATGGGTAGTTACGAGCAGTACTTC

cdr3_length: 17
v_call: TRBV4-1
j_call: TRBJ1-5
d_call: TRBD1
cdr3_aa: CASSQGSQGALNQPQHF
cdr3_nt: TGCGCCAGCAGCCAAGGCAGCCAGGGGGCTCTCAATCAGCCCCAGCATTTT

cdr3_length: 14
v_call: TRBV4-1
j_call: TRBJ2-2
d_call: .
cdr3_aa: CASSQGQNTGELFF
cdr3_nt: TGCGCCAGCAGCCAAGGACAGAACACCGGGGAGCTGTTTTTT

cdr3_length: 16
v_call: TRBV7-6
j_call: TRBJ2-7
d_call: .
cdr3_aa: CASSSPGGRNSYEQYF
cdr3_nt: TGTGCCAGCAGCTCCCCAGGAGGGCGGAACTCCTACGAGCAGTACTTC

cdr3_length: 14
v_call: TRBV28
j_call: TRBJ2-7
d_call: TRBD2
cdr3_aa: CASSFGLAGGEQYF
cdr3_nt: TGTGCCAGCAGTTTTGGTCTAGCGGGAGGCGAGCAGTACTTC

cdr3_length: 15
v_call: TRBV5-8
j_call: TRBJ1-5
d_call: .
cdr3_aa: CASSRREASNQPQHF
cdr3_nt: TGTGCCAGCAGCCGCAGGGAAGCAAGCAATCAGCCCCAGCATTTT

cdr3_length: 16
v_call: TRBV11-2
j_call: TRBJ2-7
d_call: .
cdr3_aa: CASSLDSRFGRYEQYF
cdr3_nt: TGTGCCAGCAGCTTAGATTCTCGGTTTGGGCGCTACGAGCAGTACTTC